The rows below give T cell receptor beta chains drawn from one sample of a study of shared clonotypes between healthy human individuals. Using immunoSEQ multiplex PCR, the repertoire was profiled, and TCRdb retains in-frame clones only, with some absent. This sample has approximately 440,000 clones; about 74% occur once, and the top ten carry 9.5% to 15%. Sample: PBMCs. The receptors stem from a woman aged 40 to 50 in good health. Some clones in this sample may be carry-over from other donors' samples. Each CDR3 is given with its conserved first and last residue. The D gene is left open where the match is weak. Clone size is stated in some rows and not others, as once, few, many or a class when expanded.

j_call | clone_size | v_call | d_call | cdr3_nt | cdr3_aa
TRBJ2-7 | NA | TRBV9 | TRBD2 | TGTGCCAGCAGCGTAGGGGACTATACCTACGAGCAGTACTTC | CASSVGDYTYEQYF
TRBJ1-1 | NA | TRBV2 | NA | TGTGCCAGCTGCATCGGACAGAACACTGAAGCTTTCTTT | CASCIGQNTEAFF
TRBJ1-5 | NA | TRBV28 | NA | TGTGCCAGCAGTCCGTCCCTGGGGGGTCAGCCCCAGCATTTT | CASSPSLGGQPQHF
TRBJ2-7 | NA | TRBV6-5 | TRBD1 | TGTGCCAGCAGTTACTCCCGGGACAGGGTTCCCCACGAGCAGTACTTC | CASSYSRDRVPHEQYF
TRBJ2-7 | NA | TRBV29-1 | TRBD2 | TGCAGCGTCGCCCGTAGCGGGAGGATCGACGAGCAGTACTTC | CSVARSGRIDEQYF
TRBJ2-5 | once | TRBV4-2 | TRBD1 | TGTGCCAGCAGCCAAGATGTAGGACAGGGGGGAGAGACCCAGTACTTC | CASSQDVGQGGETQYF
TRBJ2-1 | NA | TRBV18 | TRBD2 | TGTGCCAGCTCACCCCTTAGCGGGGGGACTGTAGATGAGCAGTTCTTC | CASSPLSGGTVDEQFF
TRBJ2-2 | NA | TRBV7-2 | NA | TGTGCCAGCAGCCCTACGGTGTTGGGGGAGTTGACCGGGGAGCTGTTTTTT | CASSPTVLGELTGELFF
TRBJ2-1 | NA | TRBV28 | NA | TGTGCCAGCAGTTTCTGGAGCGGGGACAACCGACCACCTACTCAGTTCTTC | CASSFWSGDNRPPTQFF
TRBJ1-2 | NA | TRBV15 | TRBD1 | TGTGCCACCAGCAGTAGGGACAGGGGCCCCTATGGCTACACCTTC | CATSSRDRGPYGYTF
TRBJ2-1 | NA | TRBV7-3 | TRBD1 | TGTGCCAGCAGCGGGACAGGGTTGAATGAGCAGTTCTTC | CASSGTGLNEQFF
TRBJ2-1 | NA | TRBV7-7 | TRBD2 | TGTGCTAGCAGCCAGAACCTAGCGGTTTCCAATGAGCAGTTCTTC | CASSQNLAVSNEQFF
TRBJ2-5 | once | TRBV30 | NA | TGTGCCTGGAGTGCAGGGGCCCAAGAGACCCAGTACTTC | CAWSAGAQETQYF
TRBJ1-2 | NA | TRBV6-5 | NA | TGTGCCAGCAGTTTGCGGTTAGCTAACTATGGCTACACCTTC | CASSLRLANYGYTF
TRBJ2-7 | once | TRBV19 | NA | TGTGCCAGTAGTATCGGGCAGGGCAGCGAGCAGTACTTC | CASSIGQGSEQYF
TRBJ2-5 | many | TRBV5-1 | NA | TGCGCCAGCAGCTTGGACCTCCAGATACAAGAGACCCAGTACTTC | CASSLDLQIQETQYF
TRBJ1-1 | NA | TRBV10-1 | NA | TGCGCCAGCAGTGAAAACGTGGGGGCAACTGAAGCTTTCTTT | CASSENVGATEAFF
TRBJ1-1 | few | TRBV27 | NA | TGTGCCAGCAGTTTATACGGGGGTGAGACTGAAGCTTTCTTT | CASSLYGGETEAFF
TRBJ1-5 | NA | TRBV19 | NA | TGTGCCAGTAGTATAGACCTCCCGGCGGATAGCAATCAGCCCCAGCATTTT | CASSIDLPADSNQPQHF
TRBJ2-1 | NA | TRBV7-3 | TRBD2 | TGTGCCAGCAGCTTAATGACCCTGGGTAGCGGGGATTACAATGAGCAGTTCTTC | CASSLMTLGSGDYNEQFF
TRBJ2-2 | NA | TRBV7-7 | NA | TGTGCCAGCAGCAGGCTAAACACCGGGGAGCTGTTTTTT | CASSRLNTGELFF
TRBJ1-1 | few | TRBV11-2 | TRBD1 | TGTGCCAGCAGCTCAGACAGGGTCGGCACTGAAGCTTTCTTT | CASSSDRVGTEAFF
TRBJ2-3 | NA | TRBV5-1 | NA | TGCGCCAGCAGCCTCGGGGTCCGCCGACCCACAGATACGCAGTATTTT | CASSLGVRRPTDTQYF
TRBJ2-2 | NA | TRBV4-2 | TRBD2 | TGTGCCAGCAGCCGAGCGCTAGCGGGAGTAACCGGGGAGCTGTTTTTT | CASSRALAGVTGELFF
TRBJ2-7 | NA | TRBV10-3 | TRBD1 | TGTGCCATCAGTGGGGCAGGGGGATCCTACGAGCAGTACTTC | CAISGAGGSYEQYF
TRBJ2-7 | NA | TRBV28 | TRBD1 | TGTGCCAGCAGCCCCCAGGGACAGGGGACCTACGAGCAGTACTTC | CASSPQGQGTYEQYF
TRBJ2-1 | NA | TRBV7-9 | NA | TGTGCCAGCAGCTTGAACAGGGAGAATGAGCAGTTCTTC | CASSLNRENEQFF
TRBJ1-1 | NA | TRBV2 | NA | TGTGCCAGCACGAGGGGGAACACTGAAGCTTTCTTT | CASTRGNTEAFF
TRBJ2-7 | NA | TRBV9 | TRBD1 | TGTGCCAGCAGCGGGCCACAGGGGGCGCGGGACGAGCAGTACTTC | CASSGPQGARDEQYF
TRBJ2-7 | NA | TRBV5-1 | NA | TGCGCCAGCAGTGACCCCCCCTCCTACGAGCAGTACTTC | CASSDPPSYEQYF
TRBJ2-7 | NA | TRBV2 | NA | TGTGCCAGCAGTGGATTGTCTTACGAGCAGTACTTC | CASSGLSYEQYF
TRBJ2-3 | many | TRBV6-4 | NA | TGTGCCAGCAGTGATGGAGGGCCGGCAGATACGCAGTATTTT | CASSDGGPADTQYF
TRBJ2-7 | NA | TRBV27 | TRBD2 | TGTGCCAGCAGTTTATGGGCTAGCGGGAGCTACGAGCAGTACTTC | CASSLWASGSYEQYF
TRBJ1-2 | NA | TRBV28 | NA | TGTGCCAGCAGTTTACGACTGAATGGCTACACCTTC | CASSLRLNGYTF
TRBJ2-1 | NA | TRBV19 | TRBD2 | TGTGCCAGTAGTATAGGCGGGAGGGACTACAATGAGCAGTTCTTC | CASSIGGRDYNEQFF
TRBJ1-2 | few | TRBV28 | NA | TGTGCCAGCAGTTCCCGGGGAGCTAACTATGGCTACACCTTC | CASSSRGANYGYTF
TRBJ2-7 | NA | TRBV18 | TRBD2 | TGTGCGACCCGGGGGGGGAGCTCCTACGAGCAGTACTTC | CATRGGSSYEQYF
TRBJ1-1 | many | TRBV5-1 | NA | TGCGCCAGCAGCCTTTCGGACGGAGGGACTGAAGCTTTCTTT | CASSLSDGGTEAFF
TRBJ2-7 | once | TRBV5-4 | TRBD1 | TGTGCCAGCAGCCAAAGACAGGGGCCGTACGAGCAGTACTTC | CASSQRQGPYEQYF
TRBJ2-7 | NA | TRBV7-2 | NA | TGTGCCAGCAGCCACGGACGGGCAAACTACGAGCAGTACTTC | CASSHGRANYEQYF
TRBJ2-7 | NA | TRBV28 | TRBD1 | TGTGCCAGCAGCCGCCCCGGGACAGGGTTTCCTTCCGAGCAGTACTTC | CASSRPGTGFPSEQYF
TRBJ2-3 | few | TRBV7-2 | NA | TGTGCCAGCAGCTTAGTAGGGCCAGGCAACACAGATACGCAGTATTTT | CASSLVGPGNTDTQYF
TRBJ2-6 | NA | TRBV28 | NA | TGTGCCAGCAGGAGCTCTGGGGCCAACGTCCTGACTTTC | CASRSSGANVLTF
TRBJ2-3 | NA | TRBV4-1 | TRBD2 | TGCGCCAGCAGCCAGGCAACAGGGATAAGCGGGGGGGGTACGCAGTATTTT | CASSQATGISGGGTQYF